What follows are 17 T cell receptor beta chains derived from one specimen sequenced in a study of T-cell reconstitution after alpha-beta-depleted transplantation in children. The authors prepared the TCRbeta library with unique molecular identifiers. From the PCR reads, TCRdb called clonotypes with MiXCR, one entry per CDR3 protein. The table lists about 300,000 distinct CDR3 sequences, about 9.4% of them singletons. Here the sequenced sample was PBMCs, taken before TCRalphabeta/CD19-depleted stem cell transplant. The receptors were gathered from a boy less than two years old with acute myeloid leukemia, due to receive a stem cell transplant.

This clonotype came up many times. The chain joins TRBV5-1 to TRBJ1-5; 8 nucleotides match TRBD1. The CDR3 length is 15 residues. J lost 2 bases, V lost 4 bases, and 5 bases had no gene match. Germline assignment: CDR1 SGHRS and CDR2 YFSETQ. CDR3 sequence reads: CASSPDRGGNQPQHF. CDR3 coding DNA: TGCGCCAGCAGCCCCGACAGGGGAGGCAATCAGCCCCAGCATTTT.

For this clonotype: With a much larger clone just one base away, this may be a read error. The gene calls are TRBV9 and TRBJ2-6; 8 bases agree with TRBD1. CDR1 is SGDLS, CDR2 YYNGEE, per germline. The CDR3 has 15 amino acids. The CDR3 protein is CASSADRERVNGLTF. The CDR3 bases are TGTGCCAGCAGCGCGGACAGGGAACGGGTCAACGGCCTGACTTTC.

The table lists this clonotype with many counts. V gene TRBV7-6 combines with J gene TRBJ2-3; 8 positions match TRBD2. V dropped 2 bases and J dropped 6; count of bases not matched to a gene: 13. The CDR3 covers 17 residues. The germline V gene has CDR1 SGHVS and CDR2 FNYEAQ. The CDR3 region is CASSLRPAGEVRDTQYF. Written as DNA, the CDR3 is TGTGCCAGCAGCTTAAGGCCAGCGGGAGAAGTAAGGGATACGCAGTATTTT.

This clonotype was counted a single time. The V gene is TRBV4-1, the J gene TRBJ1-1, with D hard to call. In germline, CDR1 is MGHRA, CDR2 YSYEKL. The CDR3 has 14 amino acids. Trimming shortened V by 0 bases and J by 1 base, and 6 bases separated the two germline ends. CDR3 sequence (DNA): TGCGCCAGCAGCCAAGAGGCAGCGAACACTGAAGCTTTCTTT. It specifies CASSQEAANTEAFF.

This clonotype has at least ten counts. The rearrangement links TRBV3-1 to TRBJ2-3, with D unclear. Germline loops: CDR1 LGHDT, CDR2 YNNKEL (reference sequence). Between the trimmed V and J ends, which lost 6 bases and 5 bases, there was a span of 12 bases. This CDR3 is built from 13 residues. The CDR3 nucleotides read TGTGCCAGCAGTCTTCGTAGTGTAGATACGCAGTATTTT. It codes for CASSLRSVDTQYF.

This clonotype was recorded at least ten times. The rearrangement joins TRBV7-6 to TRBJ2-3; 9 bases map to TRBD2. In germline, CDR1 is SGHVS, CDR2 FNYEAQ. The CDR3 contains 14 residues. The trim removed 5 bases at V and 8 bases at J, leaving 8 bases unmatched. CDR3 loop: CASSGGRASLTQYF. The CDR3 DNA reads TGTGCCAGCAGCGGCGGGAGGGCCTCCCTTACGCAGTATTTT.

This sequence joins TRBV4-1 and TRBJ1-1, with 7 positions matching TRBD1. J gave up 5 bases and V 0 bases, and 9 bases lay outside the gene matches. This CDR3 has 16 residues. CDR1 and CDR2 from the germline V gene are MGHRA and YSYEKL. CDR3 amino acids: CASSQEVSVRGTEAFF. The CDR3 DNA is TGCGCCAGCAGCCAAGAAGTTTCCGTCAGGGGGACTGAAGCTTTCTTT.

This clonotype was seen ten or more times. V gene TRBV20-1 combines with J gene TRBJ2-4, with unresolved D. V shed 0 bases and J shed 0 bases, with 9 bases lying between them. There are 15 residues in the CDR3. The V gene's germline CDR1 is DFQATT and CDR2 SNEGSKA (reference sequence). Here the CDR3 reads CSARDRVRAKNIQYF. The CDR3, as DNA: TGCAGTGCTAGAGATCGGGTTAGAGCCAAAAACATTCAGTACTTC.

Points on this clonotype: No conserved phenylalanine or tryptophan is present at the end of the CDR3, so a read error is the likely explanation. The chain links TRBV24-1 to TRBJ2-1, with TRBD1 identical over 7 bases. Germline V CDR1 and CDR2: KGHDR, SFDVKD. The CDR3 contains 16 residues. The V and J ends lost 6 bases and 1 base, in that order; junction bases with no gene match: 8. The CDR3 protein is CATSQSGGGSYNEQFS. CDR3 nucleotides: TGTGCCACCAGTCAATCAGGGGGTGGGTCCTACAATGAGCAGTTCTCC.

The chain uses TRBV7-9 and TRBJ2-7; TRBD1 matches 10 bases. V gave up 1 base and J gave up 5 bases; unmatched junction bases: 5. The CDR3 loop spans 15 amino acids. Looked up from germline, CDR1 is SEHNR and CDR2 is FQNEAQ (reference sequence). CDR3 amino acids: CASSLVTTGGHEQYF. Here the CDR3 DNA reads TGTGCCAGCAGCTTAGTTACGACAGGGGGCCACGAGCAGTACTTC.

This clonotype has a count of ten or more. CDR3 loop: CASSLVGLAGQQSEQFF. Written as DNA, the CDR3 is TGTGCCAGCAGCTTAGTCGGACTAGCGGGACAACAGTCTGAGCAGTTCTTC. The rearrangement uses TRBV7-3 and TRBJ2-1, with TRBD2 matching 12 bases. The CDR3 is 17 amino acids. With V trimmed by 2 bases and J by 9 bases, 11 bases remained unmatched. CDR1 and CDR2 (germline): SGHTA, FQGTGA.

This clonotype has only a few counts. This chain joins TRBV18 and TRBJ1-1; 7 bases are a match to TRBD1. Germline V gene lookup returns CDR1 KGHSH and CDR2 LQKENI. Trimming took 3 bases from V and 6 from J; bases not matched to a gene: 7. This CDR3 has 14 amino acids. The CDR3 DNA reads as TGTGCCAGCTCACCGGAACAGGGGCGCGCTGAAGCTTTCTTT. Amino acid sequence: CASSPEQGRAEAFF.

This clonotype occurred many times. This chain connects TRBV5-1 to TRBJ2-5; 12 bases map to TRBD2. This CDR3 comprises 16 residues. The germline V gene encodes CDR1 SGHRS and CDR2 YFSETQ. With 4 bases clipped from V and 5 bases from J, the junction kept 9 bases outside the gene matches. CDR3 protein: CASSLLTSGGLETQYF. In DNA form, the CDR3 reads TGCGCCAGCAGCCTCCTAACTAGCGGGGGGCTGGAGACCCAGTACTTC.

Ten or more counts support this clonotype. The genes are TRBV7-8 and TRBJ2-2, with D possibly matching TRBD1 (6 bases). Per germline, CDR1 SGHVS and CDR2 FQNEAQ. The CDR3 sequence is 16 residues long. Trimming pared 1 base from V and 6 bases from J, leaving 15 bases between. The CDR3 spells CASSLVGTPLSGELFF. The DNA of the CDR3 is TGTGCCAGCAGCTTAGTAGGGACACCCTTATCCGGGGAGCTGTTTTTT.

This clonotype was observed many times. The chain joins TRBV5-1 to TRBJ1-1, with D unclear. The CDR3 contains 13 residues. V lost 5 bases and J 3 bases, leaving 11 bases between the germline ends. Germline CDR1 and CDR2: SGHRS and YFSETQ. The CDR3 bases are TGCGCCAGCAGGGGGAAGAGGGACACTGAAGCTTTCTTT. Its protein product is CASRGKRDTEAFF. The variable domain in full, completed from reference TRBV5-1 and TRBJ1-1, reads KAGVTQTPRYLIKTRGQQVTLSCSPISGHRSVSWYQQTPGQGLQFLFEYFSETQRNKGNFPGRFSGRQFSNSRSEMNVSTLELGDSALYLCASRGKRDTEAFFGQGTRLTVV.

This clonotype was observed many times. The genes are TRBV12-3 or TRBV12-4 and TRBJ2-4, with 10 nucleotides matching TRBD2. V gave up 2 bases and J gave up 7 bases; unmatched junction bases: 11. The CDR3 totals 17 residues. CDR3: CASSLHSSGSLENIQYF. The CDR3 DNA follows: TGTGCCAGCAGTTTACATTCTAGCGGGAGTTTAGAGAACATTCAGTACTTC.

This clonotype was counted many times. The V and J genes are TRBV13 and TRBJ2-1; a weak D match, TRBD2 (6 bases). Per the germline V gene, CDR1 is PRHDT and CDR2 is FYEKMQ (reference sequence). The CDR3 consists of 15 residues. Trimming stripped 5 bases from V and 5 bases from J, with 16 bases between. The DNA for the CDR3 is TGTGCCAGCAGCGCAAATCCGGGACTCCACAATGAGCAGTTCTTC. As protein: CASSANPGLHNEQFF.